The text below deals with one TCR beta chain. The ends lost 4 bases at V and 4 bases at J; junction bases unmatched: 1. CDR1 PRHDT and CDR2 FYEKMQ come from the germline V gene (reference sequence). The CDR3 has 13 residues. Sequencing was performed with immunoSEQ multiplex PCR; in TCRdb, only in-frame clones are kept and a portion is missing. The top ten clones hold about 5% of a sample with 8,000 to 10,000 clones, 27% of them seen once. This sample was included in a study of graft-versus-host responses after intestinal transplantation. Study as a whole: Uniformly, recipients were administered anti-thymocyte globulin induction with subsequent tacrolimus and steroids for around three years. Regarding the study as a whole: There were GvH clones found in recipient marrow, and some of them appeared first in ileum or blood. After transplant, early declines in HvG clones were associated with peak levels of circulating GvH clones.

Co-plated with roughly 200,000 CFSE-labeled responder cells were roughly 200,000 irradiated, violet-dye-labeled stimulator cells. Sorting of proliferating CFSE-low CD3+CD4+ and CD3+CD8+ responders took place after the reaction. The V and J genes are TRBV13 and TRBJ2-5; 9 bases are a match to TRBD2. This receptor was taken from a human patient who was an organ donor for intestinal transplantation. Sample: alloreactive CD8+ T cells from a mixed lymphocyte reaction culture, taken before transplantation. Documented subset: CFSE-low proliferating T cells sorted from roughly six-day pre-transplant mixed lymphocyte reaction (GvH or HvG direction). CDR3 in amino acids: CASSWRGGETQYF. The CDR3 DNA follows: TGTGCCAGCAGCTGGCGGGGGGGAGAGACCCAGTACTTC.